One sample yielded the 23 T cell receptor beta chains listed below, sequenced in a study of cytomegalovirus exposure and HLA in healthy donors. Vbeta (60) and Jbeta (13) primers were used in the PCR. The method was immunoSEQ multiplex PCR; TCRdb's version includes in-frame clones alone and lacks a portion of them. Here the sample spans 97,000 or so clones, roughly 60% being singletons. The sample comprised PBMCs. The receptors come from a human donor in good health.

The V call is TRBV30, the J call TRBJ2-7, with 9 bases matching TRBD2. V was clipped by 1 base and J by 5 bases; unmatched bases: 6. This CDR3 contains 14 residues. Germline CDR1 reads GTSNPN; CDR2 reads SVGIG (reference sequence). Here the CDR3 reads CAWSAGLAKDEQYF. Written as DNA, the CDR3 is TGTGCCTGGAGTGCCGGACTAGCGAAGGACGAGCAGTACTTC.

The chain is built from TRBV5-4 and TRBJ1-1; D unresolved. Trimming took off 4 bases at V and 0 bases at J, with 16 bases between the two ends. The V gene's germline CDR1 is SGHNT and CDR2 YYREEE (reference sequence). This CDR3 is 16 amino acids long. CDR3 residues: CASSPTVGRVNTEAFF. The DNA for the CDR3 is TGTGCCAGCAGCCCAACGGTTGGCCGGGTGAACACTGAAGCTTTCTTT.

The chain employs TRBV28 and TRBJ2-5; 9 bases align to TRBD2. Trimming at V came to 2 bases and at J to 5 bases, leaving 3 bases not matched to a gene. The CDR3 contains 14 residues. Germline V lookup: CDR1 MDHEN, CDR2 SYDVKM. Here the CDR3 DNA reads TGTGCCAGCAGTTTAGGCGGGAGGGTGGAGACCCAGTACTTC. Protein sequence: CASSLGGRVETQYF. The variable domain in full, with the rest retrieved from reference TRBV28 and TRBJ2-5, is DVKVTQSSRYLVKRTGEKVFLECVQDMDHENMFWYRQDPGLGLRLIYFSYDVKMKEKGDIPEGYSVSREKKERFSLILESASTNQTSMYLCASSLGGRVETQYFGPGTRLLVL.

For this clone: At one boundary the junction diverges from the germline segment, which might be a read error. The rearrangement links TRBV7-9 to TRBJ1-1; D uncertain. From germline, CDR1 is SEHNR and CDR2 FQNEAQ (reference sequence). The CDR3 runs 12 residues. This chain's CDR3 is CSSSFGWTEAFF. The CDR3 nucleotides read TGTTCCAGCAGCTTCGGGTGGACTGAAGCTTTCTTT. The full variable domain, its missing parts supplied by reference TRBV7-9 and TRBJ1-1, is DTGVSQNPRHKITKRGQNVTFRCDPISEHNRLYWYRQTLGQGPEFLTYFQNEAQLEKSRLLSDRFSAERPKGSFSTLEIQRTEQGDSAMYLCSSSFGWTEAFFGQGTRLTVV.

The chain recombines TRBV19 with TRBJ2-3; TRBD1 is a possible D gene (6 bases). Germline V gene data show CDR1 as LNHDA and CDR2 as SQIVND (reference sequence). The germline V and J ends were trimmed by 5 bases and 0 bases, with 9 bases remaining between them. This CDR3 comprises 14 residues. The CDR3 sequence: CASSETGSTDTQYF. The CDR3, as DNA: TGTGCCAGTAGTGAAACAGGGAGCACAGATACGCAGTATTTT.

The V call is TRBV30, the J call TRBJ2-7; 10 bases align to TRBD2. This CDR3 region has 12 residues. V shed 4 bases, J shed 3 bases, and the junction held 0 bases outside the gene matches. Germline V gene data show CDR1 as GTSNPN and CDR2 as SVGIG (reference sequence). In DNA form, the CDR3 reads TGTGCCTGGACTAGCGGGAGCTACGAGCAGTACTTC. Translated: CAWTSGSYEQYF.

V gene TRBV19 combines with J gene TRBJ1-1; D is unresolved. Germline V CDR1 and CDR2: LNHDA, SQIVND (reference sequence). The V end was cut by 7 bases, the J end by 1 base, with 13 bases between. The CDR3 runs to 14 residues. This CDR3 is CASTWGGGNTEAFF. The CDR3 DNA is TGTGCCAGTACCTGGGGAGGTGGGAACACTGAAGCTTTCTTT.

The V and J genes are TRBV21-1 and TRBJ1-4; TRBD1 is the table's D call and was not checked against the DNA. TRBV21-1 is classified as a pseudogene. The CDR3 is made up of 17 amino acids. This CDR3 is CASRPRDRIGGNEKLFF. In DNA, the CDR3 is TGTGCCAGCAGGCCCCGGGACAGGATCGGCGGGAATGAAAAACTGTTTTTT.

This clone was observed once. The V gene is TRBV30, the J gene TRBJ2-7, with 10 bases that match TRBD1. V lost 4 bases and J lost 1; bases outside the gene matches: 7. CDR1 is GTSNPN and CDR2 is SVGIG in the germline V gene (reference sequence). The CDR3 spans 15 residues. The CDR3 DNA follows: TGTGCCTGGACTAAGGGACAGGGGTTTTCCTACGAGCAGTACTTC. It specifies CAWTKGQGFSYEQYF.

The CDR3 loop reads CATRRGPSTDTQYF. Written as DNA, the CDR3 is TGCGCCACCCGCAGGGGGCCTAGCACAGATACGCAGTATTTT. J is TRBJ2-3 and V is TRBV5-1; 8 nucleotides align to TRBD1. This CDR3 is 14 amino acids long. The V segment lost 9 bases and the J segment 0 bases; nucleotides outside the gene matches: 6. Per the germline V gene, CDR1 is SGHRS and CDR2 is YFSETQ. The full variable domain, with the rest looked up from reference TRBV5-1 and TRBJ2-3, is KAGVTQTPRYLIKTRGQQVTLSCSPISGHRSVSWYQQTPGQGLQFLFEYFSETQRNKGNFPGRFSGRQFSNSRSEMNVSTLELGDSALYLCATRRGPSTDTQYFGPGTRLTVL.

This clone was seen only once. The V and J genes are TRBV29-1 and TRBJ2-5, with TRBD1 as a possible D gene (5 bases). With 7 bases removed from V and 5 bases from J, the gap between germline ends came to 17 bases. Germline V lookup: CDR1 SQVTM, CDR2 ANQGSEA. The CDR3 totals 13 residues. CDR3 in amino acids: CSGRQRTEETQYF. The CDR3 nucleotides are TGCAGCGGTCGACAGAGAACGGAGGAGACCCAGTACTTC.

The V and J genes are TRBV5-1 and TRBJ2-7; 7 nucleotides line up with TRBD2. This CDR3 has 15 amino acids. Per germline, CDR1 SGHRS and CDR2 YFSETQ. V trimming: 4 bases; J trimming: 0 bases; junction bases outside the gene matches: 7. CDR3 in amino acids: CASSPWGGNSYEQYF. Here the CDR3 DNA reads TGCGCCAGCAGCCCCTGGGGAGGGAACTCCTACGAGCAGTACTTC. Full variable domain (rest looked up from reference TRBV5-1 and TRBJ2-7): KAGVTQTPRYLIKTRGQQVTLSCSPISGHRSVSWYQQTPGQGLQFLFEYFSETQRNKGNFPGRFSGRQFSNSRSEMNVSTLELGDSALYLCASSPWGGNSYEQYFGPGTRLTVT.

The rearrangement joins TRBV6-5 to TRBJ1-5, with 10 positions matching TRBD1. Germline V gene sequence: CDR1 MNHEY, CDR2 SVGAGI. The CDR3 consists of 14 residues. After removal of 6 bases from V and 4 bases from J, the junction contained 3 bases not matched to a gene. The CDR3 here is CASRRTGGNQPQHF. CDR3 nucleotides: TGTGCCAGCAGGAGGACAGGGGGAAATCAGCCCCAGCATTTT.

This chain links TRBV10-3 with TRBJ2-7; D ambiguous. The CDR3 contains 12 residues. Trimming stripped 6 bases from V and 5 bases from J, with 11 bases between. Germline V gene data show CDR1 as ENHRY and CDR2 as SYGVKD. The CDR3 sequence is CAISPGGDEQYF. The CDR3, as DNA: TGTGCCATCAGCCCGGGTGGCGACGAGCAGTACTTC.

This chain connects TRBV4-1 to TRBJ2-4; 9 bases align to TRBD1. The CDR3 contains 16 residues. With 2 bases clipped from V and 8 bases from J, the junction kept 10 bases outside the gene matches. From germline, CDR1 is MGHRA and CDR2 YSYEKL. CDR3 DNA sequence: TGCGCCAGCAGCCAAAAAAGCGGGACAGGGTGGGACATTCAGTACTTC. Translating it yields CASSQKSGTGWDIQYF.

The chain employs TRBV7-8 and TRBJ2-6; no firm D call. CDR1 and CDR2 (germline): SGHVS, FQNEAQ. This CDR3 comprises 13 residues. V was pared by 2 bases and J by 6 bases, with 5 bases between. The chain's CDR3 is CASSLPVANVLTF. The CDR3 nucleotides are TGTGCCAGCAGCTTACCGGTGGCCAACGTCCTGACTTTC.

Concerning this clone itself: One end of the junction varies from germline; a read error may be responsible. The V gene is TRBV7-9, the J gene TRBJ1-1; D is perhaps TRBD1 (5 bases). The length of the CDR3 is 12 residues. Germline V lookup: CDR1 SEHNR, CDR2 FQNEAQ (reference sequence). CDR3 in amino acids: CSSSGDSTEAFF. In DNA, the CDR3 is TGTTCCAGCAGCGGTGACAGCACTGAAGCTTTCTTT.

The chain has TRBV30 and TRBJ2-3; tentative D call: TRBD2 (5 bases). This CDR3 contains 15 residues. Germline V gives CDR1 GTSNPN, CDR2 SVGIG (reference sequence). Trimming removed 0 bases from V and 5 bases from J, with 15 bases in between. In nucleotides, the CDR3 is TGTGCCTGGAGTGTCACGGGCGTACGGGGAGATACGCAGTATTTT. Its translation is CAWSVTGVRGDTQYF. The full variable domain, rest sourced from reference TRBV30 and TRBJ2-3, is SQTIHQWPATLVQPVGSPLSLECTVEGTSNPNLYWYRQAAGRGLQLLFYSVGIGQISSEVPQNLSASRPQDRQFILSSKKLLLSDSGFYLCAWSVTGVRGDTQYFGPGTRLTVL.

This clone has a handful of counts. The chain is built from TRBV5-4 and TRBJ1-4, with D tentatively TRBD1 (5 bases). The CDR3 sequence is 15 residues long. The V end lost 4 bases, the J end lost 6 bases, and 16 bases lay between the germline ends. CDR1 SGHNT and CDR2 YYREEE come from the germline V gene (reference sequence). CDR3 coding DNA: TGTGCCAGCAGCCCGGGGCGGGGATCGGATGAAAAACTGTTTTTT. This encodes CASSPGRGSDEKLFF.

Worth noting for this clone: Other nucleotide sequences from this sample produce the same CDR3. V gene TRBV19 combines with J gene TRBJ2-7; the match to TRBD2 covers 8 bases. This CDR3 is built from 15 residues. Trimming removed 1 base from V and 0 bases from J; junction bases left unmatched: 2. CDR1 and CDR2 (germline): LNHDA, SQIVND (reference sequence). The CDR3 DNA reads TGTGCCAGTAGTATAGGGAGCGGGAGCTCCTACGAGCAGTACTTC. This encodes CASSIGSGSSYEQYF.

J is TRBJ2-7 and V is TRBV19, with TRBD1 matching over 11 bases. V lost 5 bases and J lost 2; bases outside the gene matches: 5. The CDR3 runs to 15 residues. Germline lookup yields CDR1 LNHDA and CDR2 SQIVND (reference sequence). For the CDR3, the DNA is TGTGCCAGTAGTGATGGGACAGGGGGAACCTACGAGCAGTACTTC. This codes for CASSDGTGGTYEQYF.

The chain recombines TRBV4-1 with TRBJ2-3, with TRBD1 as a possible D gene (5 bases). V shed 1 base and J shed 5 bases, with 10 bases lying between them. Germline loops: CDR1 MGHRA, CDR2 YSYEKL. The CDR3 loop spans 14 amino acids. The CDR3 reads CASSQVKGLDTQYF. The CDR3 coding sequence is TGCGCCAGCAGCCAAGTTAAGGGGTTAGATACGCAGTATTTT.

V gene TRBV19 combines with J gene TRBJ1-1; TRBD1 agrees at 10 bases. This CDR3 region has 15 residues. J gave up 6 bases and V 1 base, and 5 bases lay outside the gene matches. Germline V gene sequence: CDR1 LNHDA, CDR2 SQIVND (reference sequence). CDR3 sequence reads: CASSIVGTGVPEAFF. CDR3 DNA: TGTGCCAGTAGTATAGTAGGGACAGGGGTACCTGAAGCTTTCTTT.